The clone carrying this T cell receptor (beta chain) was counted only a few times. Antigen: not known. The sample originates from a study of T cells after yellow fever vaccination. Study-wide results and caveats: Subsequent booster samples again held most clones from primary vaccination (around 96% CD4, about 85% CD8). Peaking on day 5 versus 15, the secondary response was faster but weaker. Clonotypes shared by both compartments, CD4 and CD8, made up a small share.

For TCR, cDNA came from 5'RACE template switching, which added a universal primer site and UMIs. Via MiXCR, TCRdb re-called the 5' RACE reads, giving one row per CDR3 protein. The table has 250,000 to 400,000 distinct CDR3 sequences, roughly 4.3% seen once. The CDR3 covers 13 residues. V trimming: 6 bases; J trimming: 4 bases; junction bases outside the gene matches: 5. The germline V gene has CDR1 SQVTM and CDR2 ANQGSEA. The receptor was derived from a man aged 18 to 30 who received the YFV17D yellow fever vaccine. The source material was PBMCs, sampled 5 days after the yellow fever booster vaccination. The V and J genes are TRBV29-1 and TRBJ1-2, with 10 bases identical to TRBD1. The chain's CDR3 is CSVAGTGVYGYTF. For the CDR3, the DNA is TGCAGCGTCGCCGGGACAGGGGTCTATGGCTACACCTTC.